Here is one T cell receptor (beta chain) with its context. Its antigen is not known. This record comes from a study of OX40 agonist ivuxolimab in advanced cancers. Across the study: As their treatment, patients were administered ivuxolimab, an agonistic anti-OX40 (CD134) antibody. Those enrolled were approximately 78% male, with a mean age of approximately 60 years and ages from about 20 to 90.

TCRdb keeps only in-frame clones here, not all; method: immunoSEQ multiplex PCR. There are around 100,000 clones in the sample; roughly nine tenths occur only once, and approximately 0.35% lies in the top ten. With autoimmune disease history or systemic immunosuppression, patients were excluded. General observations from the study: Among the lowest peripheral clonal expansion occurred in 0.1-3.0 mg/kg partial responders.

The CDR3 spans 11 residues. The V end was cut by 3 bases, the J end by 4 bases, with 6 bases between. Germline V gene lookup returns CDR1 DFQATT and CDR2 SNEGSKA (reference sequence). The chain links TRBV20-1 to TRBJ2-5; unclear D gene. The sequence came from an adult with an advanced solid tumor such as melanoma, head and neck, liver or kidney cancer. The source was CD4+ or CD8+ T cells sorted from blood, collected in a trial of the OX40 agonist ivuxolimab. The CDR3 loop reads CSASVGETQYF. As DNA, the CDR3 is TGCAGTGCTAGCGTAGGAGAGACCCAGTACTTC.